Given below is one T cell receptor beta chain in context. The data are from a study of blood T cell repertoires in COVID-19. Study context: Sites across the United States, Italy and Spain contributed samples from acute and convalescent COVID-19. In each case, the material was cDNA or gDNA derived from T cells, B-cell-depleted T cells, or PBMCs.

V lost 1 base and J 7 bases, leaving 11 bases between the germline ends. CDR1 and CDR2 from the germline V gene are LGHNA and YSLEER. CDR3 length: 15 amino acids. Authors' data handling: Using reference gene primer amplification, nucleated cell counts were estimated. The data were produced by immunoSEQ multiplex PCR, yet TCRdb's version contains in-frame clones alone and is incomplete. Clonal size and the V and J genes are those of that table, whereas D and trimming came from the DNA. The sample lists some 270,000 clones; about 89% were seen once. The chain recombines TRBV4-3 with TRBJ1-6; TRBD1 might be the D (5 bases). This clonotype was sampled from a woman aged 55-75 years who had recovered from COVID-19. The sequencing input was peripheral blood. Here the CDR3 reads CASSQAQGGNSPLHF. The CDR3 DNA is TGCGCCAGCAGCCAAGCGCAGGGAGGGAATTCACCCCTCCACTTT.